This passage covers 28 T cell receptor beta chains from one sample sequenced in a study of long-term antiretroviral therapy in people with HIV. Investigators performed immunoSEQ version v3.0 at survey level. Produced via immunoSEQ multiplex PCR; TCRdb's table is partial and in-frame only. This table has under 15,000 clones, approximately 90% appearing once. Here the sequenced sample was unsorted PBMCs, taken 2.1 years after starting antiretroviral therapy. These receptors came from a woman aged 40 to 50 with HIV.

This clone was counted a single time. The chain joins TRBV5-1 to TRBJ2-7, with 7 bases identical to TRBD1. V trimming: 0 bases; J trimming: 4 bases; junction bases outside the gene matches: 4. CDR3 size: 14 residues. Germline V gene data show CDR1 as SGHRS and CDR2 as YFSETQ. The CDR3 region is CASSLGGGYYEQYF. The CDR3 DNA is TGCGCCAGCAGCTTGGGAGGGGGCTATTACGAGCAGTACTTC.

V usage is TRBV18 and J usage is TRBJ2-5; 10 bases line up with TRBD2. From germline, CDR1 is KGHSH and CDR2 LQKENI. V dropped 5 bases and J dropped 2; count of bases not matched to a gene: 5. This CDR3 has 15 residues. CDR3: CASSASGGEQETQYF. The CDR3 nucleotides are TGTGCCAGCTCAGCAAGCGGGGGGGAGCAAGAGACCCAGTACTTC.

Details on this clone: The sample carries other DNA sequences with the same CDR3. The chain has TRBV6-1 and TRBJ2-7; 12 bases map to TRBD1. V lost 6 bases, J lost 7 bases, and 7 bases stayed unmatched. This CDR3 comprises 14 residues. Germline values: CDR1 MNHNS, CDR2 SASEGT. CDR3 coding DNA: TGTGCCAGCAGCCTGGGACAGGGGGCGGATGAGCAGTACTTC. Residues: CASSLGQGADEQYF.

In its sample, this clone was seen once. The chain recombines TRBV18 with TRBJ2-2; 9 bases are a match to TRBD1. Trimming took 6 bases from V and 7 from J; bases not matched to a gene: 12. The CDR3 runs to 16 residues. The germline V gene has CDR1 KGHSH and CDR2 LQKENI. CDR3 bases: TGTGCCAGCTCGGCAGAGGGACAGGGTACGAACGGGGAGCTGTTTTTT. It translates to CASSAEGQGTNGELFF. The full variable domain, in which reference TRBV18 and TRBJ2-2 provide the parts outside the CDR3, is NAGVMQNPRHLVRRRGQEARLRCSPMKGHSHVYWYRQLPEEGLKFMVYLQKENIIDESGMPKERFSAEFPKEGPSILRIQQVVRGDSAAYFCASSAEGQGTNGELFFGEGSRLTVL.

As concerns this clone: The CDR3 end shows no conserved phenylalanine or tryptophan, and so a read error is likely. No DNA is shown, since the ends of the CDR3 on it are uncertain; the CDR3 is the one TCRdb lists. The chain carries TRBV5-1 and TRBJ1-2. The germline gives CDR1 SGHRS, CDR2 YFSETQ. The CDR3 sequence runs 11 residues, both termini included. The CDR3 sequence is CASSLVGFVCL.

This clone was counted once. This chain joins TRBV6-6 and TRBJ2-1; 9 bases line up with TRBD1. The germline V gene encodes CDR1 MNHNY and CDR2 SVGAGI (reference sequence). The CDR3 length is 16 residues. J was trimmed by 1 base and V by 5 bases; bases with no gene match: 6. CDR3 sequence: CASSHPGQGSYNEQFF. The CDR3 DNA sequence: TGTGCCAGCAGTCATCCGGGACAGGGTTCCTACAATGAGCAGTTCTTC.

This clone was detected a few times. The V and J genes are TRBV27 and TRBJ1-1, with D possibly matching TRBD1 (5 bases). The CDR3 spans 14 residues. V was trimmed by 5 bases and J by 3 bases, leaving 13 bases between them. Germline CDR1 is MNHEY and CDR2 is SMNVEV (reference sequence). The chain's CDR3 is CASSPSTAYTEAFF. CDR3 DNA sequence: TGTGCCAGCAGTCCGTCGACAGCTTACACTGAAGCTTTCTTT.

This chain uses TRBV30 with TRBJ1-3, with 12 nucleotides matching TRBD1. Germline CDR1 is GTSNPN and CDR2 is SVGIG (reference sequence). Trimming cost V 5 bases and J 8 bases; bases outside gene matches: 4. The CDR3 totals 13 residues. The CDR3, as DNA: TGTGCCTGGGGGACAGGGGGCTCGGACACCATATATTTT. Its protein is CAWGTGGSDTIYF.

This chain links TRBV12-5 with TRBJ1-2; D is unresolved. Between the trimmed V and J ends, which lost 6 bases and 4 bases, there was a span of 12 bases. The germline CDR1 and CDR2 sequences are LGHNT and FRNRAP. The CDR3 length is 13 residues. This CDR3 is CASGSEVRYGYTF. The CDR3 nucleotides are TGTGCTAGTGGATCCGAGGTCCGCTATGGCTACACCTTC. Full variable domain (missing parts from reference TRBV12-5 and TRBJ1-2): DARVTQTPRHKVTEMGQEVTMRCQPILGHNTVFWYRQTMMQGLELLAYFRNRAPLDDSGMPKDRFSAEMPDATLATLKIQPSEPRDSAVYFCASGSEVRYGYTFGSGTRLTVV.

This chain joins TRBV18 and TRBJ2-2, with TRBD1 matching over 8 bases. From germline, CDR1 is KGHSH and CDR2 LQKENI. The J segment lost 5 bases and the V segment lost 4 bases, leaving 3 bases of the junction unmatched. CDR3 length equals 14 residues. The CDR3 spells CASSRDRGTGELFF. The CDR3 nucleotides are TGTGCCAGCTCACGAGACAGGGGAACCGGGGAGCTGTTTTTT.

This sequence joins TRBV5-4 and TRBJ1-2; 7 bases are a match to TRBD1. CDR3 length: 15 amino acids. Losses at the gene ends were 0 bases for V and 0 bases for J; bases not matched to a gene: 2. CDR1 and CDR2 from the germline V gene are SGHNT and YYREEE (reference sequence). CDR3 bases: TGTGCCAGCAGCTTGGCCGGGACAGCTAACTATGGCTACACCTTC. It yields the protein CASSLAGTANYGYTF.

The chain uses TRBV7-9 and TRBJ2-3; 11 positions match TRBD2. The CDR3 sequence is 16 residues long. V lost 3 bases, J lost 2 bases, and 4 bases stayed unmatched. Germline CDR1 and CDR2: SEHNR and FQNEAQ (reference sequence). The CDR3 DNA reads TGTGCCAGCAGCTTTACTAGCGGGGGAAACACAGATACGCAGTATTTT. This sequence encodes CASSFTSGGNTDTQYF.

V gene TRBV7-2 combines with J gene TRBJ2-7; possible D gene TRBD2, 5 bases. Germline-derived CDR1 and CDR2 are SGHTA and FQGNSA. CDR3 length: 15 amino acids. Trimming stripped 3 bases from V and 0 bases from J, with 12 bases between. The CDR3 bases are TGTGCCAGCAGCTTTAATACGGGGAGCTCCTACGAGCAGTACTTC. Amino acids: CASSFNTGSSYEQYF.

The chain carries TRBV5-1 and TRBJ2-1; D is perhaps TRBD2 (5 bases). Germline loops: CDR1 SGHRS, CDR2 YFSETQ. The CDR3 totals 16 residues. V was clipped by 0 bases and J by 1 base, with 11 bases between them. Here the CDR3 DNA reads TGCGCCAGCAGCTTGGGAGCGGAATCGTCCTACAATGAGCAGTTCTTC. Translating gives CASSLGAESSYNEQFF.

J is TRBJ2-1 and V is TRBV7-8; D tentatively reads TRBD1 or TRBD2 (5 bases each). Trimming left V 1 base short and J 7 bases short, with 14 bases between. The CDR3 runs 15 residues. The V gene's germline CDR1 is SGHVS and CDR2 FQNEAQ. CDR3 protein: CASSLDEGPLNEQFF. The CDR3 region has the DNA TGTGCCAGCAGCTTAGATGAGGGGCCGTTGAATGAGCAGTTCTTC.

The chain has TRBV19 and TRBJ2-5; D perhaps matches TRBD1 (6 bases). Germline V gene sequence: CDR1 LNHDA, CDR2 SQIVND (reference sequence). This CDR3 has 13 residues. Trimming stripped 10 bases from V and 0 bases from J, with 12 bases between. Here the CDR3 reads CATAQGYQETQYF. The CDR3 region has the DNA TGTGCCACCGCACAGGGCTACCAAGAGACCCAGTACTTC. The full variable domain, in which reference TRBV19 and TRBJ2-5 provide the parts outside the CDR3, is DGGITQSPKYLFRKEGQNVTLSCEQNLNHDAMYWYRQDPGQGLRLIYYSQIVNDFQKGDIAEGYSVSREKKESFPLTVTSAQKNPTAFYLCATAQGYQETQYFGPGTRLLVL.

This chain connects TRBV5-4 to TRBJ2-1; TRBD1 might be the D (6 bases). V was cut by 0 bases and J by 5 bases, with 18 bases left in between. Germline CDR1 reads SGHNT; CDR2 reads YYREEE (reference sequence). The CDR3 is 17 residues long. The CDR3 loop reads CASSLVPPQGPHNEQFF. The DNA of the CDR3 is TGTGCCAGCAGCTTGGTACCGCCACAGGGACCCCACAATGAGCAGTTCTTC.

This chain joins TRBV30 and TRBJ1-1; no reliable D call. V lost 5 bases and J 5 bases, leaving 18 bases between the germline ends. CDR1 is GTSNPN and CDR2 is SVGIG in the germline V gene (reference sequence). CDR3 length: 14 residues. The CDR3 DNA follows: TGTGCCTGGGATTTTGGGGAAGGGCTGACTGAAGCTTTCTTT. This translates into CAWDFGEGLTEAFF.

V gene TRBV5-1 combines with J gene TRBJ1-3, with D possibly TRBD1 on 6 matching bases. Trimming stripped 4 bases from V and 0 bases from J, with 14 bases between. The CDR3 totals 16 residues. Germline CDR1 and CDR2: SGHRS and YFSETQ. CDR3 residues: CASSPGHGPSGNTIYF. CDR3 DNA sequence: TGCGCCAGCAGCCCGGGACACGGACCCTCTGGAAACACCATATATTTT. The full variable domain, with the rest looked up from reference TRBV5-1 and TRBJ1-3, is KAGVTQTPRYLIKTRGQQVTLSCSPISGHRSVSWYQQTPGQGLQFLFEYFSETQRNKGNFPGRFSGRQFSNSRSEMNVSTLELGDSALYLCASSPGHGPSGNTIYFGEGSWLTVV.

The rearrangement links TRBV5-1 to TRBJ1-1; tentative D call: TRBD1 (6 bases). Germline assignment: CDR1 SGHRS and CDR2 YFSETQ. CDR3 length: 16 residues. V lost 4 bases and J lost 1, with 17 bases in between. The CDR3 protein is CASSRVDRGSNTEAFF. The CDR3 bases are TGCGCCAGCAGCCGGGTGGACAGAGGCTCGAACACTGAAGCTTTCTTT.

The chain has TRBV7-2 and TRBJ2-6; D might be TRBD1 (5 bases). Trimming cost V 1 base and J 1 base, with 8 bases left between them. Looked up from germline, CDR1 is SGHTA and CDR2 is FQGNSA. The CDR3 spans 16 residues. This CDR3 reads CASSLVAGSGANVLTF. In nucleotides, the CDR3 is TGTGCCAGCAGCTTAGTTGCAGGGTCTGGGGCCAACGTCCTGACTTTC.

The chain is built from TRBV5-1 and TRBJ1-1; TRBD1 is a possible D gene (5 bases). CDR1 is SGHRS, CDR2 YFSETQ, per germline. This CDR3 is 14 amino acids long. The V end was cut by 6 bases, the J end by 0 bases, with 12 bases between. CDR3 amino acids: CASNGGPMNTEAFF. The CDR3, as DNA: TGCGCCAGCAACGGGGGACCCATGAACACTGAAGCTTTCTTT.

CDR3 sequence reads: CSVDDFLTEAFF. CDR3 nucleotides: TGCAGCGTTGATGACTTTCTCACTGAAGCTTTCTTT. The J gene is TRBJ1-1, the V gene TRBV29-1; no reliable D call. The V end lost 3 bases, the J end lost 4 bases, and 9 bases lay between the germline ends. Germline values: CDR1 SQVTM, CDR2 ANQGSEA. This CDR3 spans 12 amino acids.

This rearrangement joins TRBV20-1 to TRBJ2-5; TRBD2 aligns across 7 bases. V lost 5 bases to trimming and J lost 5 bases; unmatched junction nucleotides: 2. Germline-derived CDR1 and CDR2 are DFQATT and SNEGSKA (reference sequence). The CDR3 loop spans 11 amino acids. CDR3 nucleotides: TGCAGTGCTCTCGGGGGGGAGACCCAGTACTTC. Residues: CSALGGETQYF.

The chain joins TRBV18 to TRBJ2-7, with 8 bases lining up with TRBD2. CDR1 is KGHSH, CDR2 LQKENI, per germline. The ends lost 6 bases at V and 2 bases at J; junction bases unmatched: 6. CDR3 length: 14 amino acids. CDR3 bases: TGTGCCAGCTCCCGCGGGGGGCTCACCTACGAGCAGTACTTC. Translated, it gives CASSRGGLTYEQYF.

With respect to this clone: The sample carries other DNA sequences with the same CDR3. The rearrangement joins TRBV7-2 to TRBJ2-2, with 9 bases lining up with TRBD2. V was clipped by 2 bases and J by 6 bases; unmatched bases: 4. This CDR3 contains 15 residues. From germline, CDR1 is SGHTA and CDR2 FQGNSA. CDR3 sequence reads: CASSLIKRGAGELFF. In nucleotides, the CDR3 is TGTGCCAGCAGCTTAATCAAGCGGGGGGCCGGGGAGCTGTTTTTT. The variable domain in full, completed from reference TRBV7-2 and TRBJ2-2, reads GAGVSQSPSNKVTEKGKDVELRCDPISGHTALYWYRQSLGQGLEFLIYFQGNSAPDKSGLPSDRFSAERTGGSVSTLTIQRTQQEDSAVYLCASSLIKRGAGELFFGEGSRLTVL.

The chain has TRBV7-9 and TRBJ2-5, with D possibly TRBD2 on 6 matching bases. Germline V CDR1 and CDR2: SEHNR, FQNEAQ (reference sequence). V was shortened by 5 bases and J by 2 bases, with 18 bases between the two germline ends. The CDR3 contains 16 residues. Here the CDR3 reads CASSGFVGEDQETQYF. In nucleotides, the CDR3 is TGTGCCAGCAGCGGCTTTGTGGGGGAGGATCAAGAGACCCAGTACTTC.

The rearrangement joins TRBV19 to TRBJ2-3, with 10 nucleotides matching TRBD2. After removal of 5 bases from V and 8 bases from J, the junction contained 7 bases not matched to a gene. This CDR3 is built from 14 residues. CDR1 is LNHDA, CDR2 SQIVND, per germline (reference sequence). The CDR3 nucleotides read TGTGCCAGTAGTCTAGCGGGGGCCGTGGGTACGCAGTATTTT. Translation gives CASSLAGAVGTQYF.